The sequence of this T cell receptor beta chain was determined in a study of blood T cell repertoires in COVID-19 (dated by TCRdb to 2018 to 2020). About the investigation overall: The collaborator samples originated in the United States, Italy and Spain and spanned the acute and convalescent phases of COVID-19. The prospective study material was composed of cDNA or gDNA derived from T cells, B-cell-depleted T cells, or PBMCs. Where available, HLA class I and class II types were obtained from metadata supplied by the sample provider rather than from assay-based typing. The repertoires were released in a freely available public database meant as a resource for research on the immune response to SARS-CoV-2. Samples were obtained from the ongoing ImmuneRACE study (first 160 participants) and from over 1,000 subjects provided by 6 global collaborators. Subjects who had been exposed to COVID-19, were actively infected with it, or had recovered from it provided the deeply sampled blood TCRbeta repertoires that made up the dataset. Sample metadata almost always included a de-identified subject ID, COVID-19 status, age in years and sex.

The immunoSEQ Assay, a bias-controlled multiplex PCR, was used to amplify TCRbeta CDR3 regions from genomic DNA. Processing in the source paper ran as follows. The number of nucleated cells in each sample was estimated by amplification of reference gene primers within the assay. To quantify the absolute abundance of each unique TCRbeta CDR3 rearrangement, sequence reads were collapsed and filtered. For each sample, productive Simpson clonality was calculated by taking the square root of Simpson's diversity index across productive rearrangements. Entries here come from immuneACCESS through TCRdb and include only in-frame sequences with V and J called. Some clones fail to appear in such tables; in the studies checked, an unresolved V gene covers under half of the shortfall, and the cause of the remainder is unknown. V and J calls plus clone size are reproduced from that table; the DNA served to infer D and trimming. Within this sample are about 110,000 clones, with around nine tenths of them counted one time only. The ten largest clones capture 6.5% to 10% of the sample.

Study-level results and caveats: The amount of clinical and demographic metadata varied by source and participant and was provided uncurated.

Another Seattle source contributed samples from volunteer blood donors who had recovered from COVID-19. Collaborating institutions collected whole blood in K2EDTA tubes following their own protocols. For TCRbeta analysis, collaborators shipped samples in one of three forms: frozen whole blood, isolated PBMCs, or DNA extracted from either of those sample types. Turning to this clone: Its specific antigen is unknown. Base qualities were left out, and no much larger clone turns up one base away.

The TCR was taken from a woman in her 70s who had recovered from COVID-19. The sequenced sample consisted of peripheral blood.

The CDR3 amino acid sequence is: CASSQGGGGMNSPLHF. The nucleotide sequence reads as follows: TGCGCCAGCAGCCAAGGCGGAGGAGGTATGAATTCACCCCTCCACTTT. In this chain, TRBV4-1 is recombined with TRBJ1-6; no D gene is confidently identified. The trim is 1 base for V and 7 bases for J, with a gap of 14 bases between the germline ends. The germline V gene supplies CDR1 MGHRA and CDR2 YSYEKL. The CDR3 goes from the cysteine to the phenylalanine over 16 residues. Only CDR3 DNA remains: 48 bases, in frame from the first base.